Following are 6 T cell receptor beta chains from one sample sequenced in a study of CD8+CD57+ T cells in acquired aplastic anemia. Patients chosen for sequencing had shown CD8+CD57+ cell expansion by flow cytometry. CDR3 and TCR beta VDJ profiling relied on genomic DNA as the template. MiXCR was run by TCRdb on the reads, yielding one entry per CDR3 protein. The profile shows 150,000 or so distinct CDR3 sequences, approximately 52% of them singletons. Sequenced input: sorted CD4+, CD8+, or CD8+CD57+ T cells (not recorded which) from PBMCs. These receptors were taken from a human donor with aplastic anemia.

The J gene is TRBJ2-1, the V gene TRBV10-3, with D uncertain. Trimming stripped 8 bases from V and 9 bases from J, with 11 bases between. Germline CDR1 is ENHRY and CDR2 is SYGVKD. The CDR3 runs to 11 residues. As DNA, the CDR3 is TGTGCCATCGGGCTAGTGCCTGAGCAGTTCTTC. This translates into CAIGLVPEQFF.

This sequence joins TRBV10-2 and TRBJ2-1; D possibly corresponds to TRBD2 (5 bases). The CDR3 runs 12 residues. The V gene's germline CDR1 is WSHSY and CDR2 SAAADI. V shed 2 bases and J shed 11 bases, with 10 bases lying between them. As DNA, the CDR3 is TGCGCCAGCAGTGAGGGGCGGACTCAGCAGTTCTTC. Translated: CASSEGRTQQFF.

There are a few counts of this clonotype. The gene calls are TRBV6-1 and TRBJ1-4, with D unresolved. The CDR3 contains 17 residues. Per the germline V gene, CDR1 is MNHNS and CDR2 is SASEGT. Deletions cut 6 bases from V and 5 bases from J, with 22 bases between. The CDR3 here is CASRVGQAYWGNEKLFF. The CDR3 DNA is TGTGCCAGCAGGGTCGGGCAGGCCTACTGGGGAAATGAAAAACTGTTTTTT.

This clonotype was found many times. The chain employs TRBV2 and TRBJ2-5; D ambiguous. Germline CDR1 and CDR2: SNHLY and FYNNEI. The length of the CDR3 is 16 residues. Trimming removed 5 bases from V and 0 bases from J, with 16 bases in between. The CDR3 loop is CASSLDSHEYQETQYF. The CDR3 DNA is TGTGCCAGCAGTCTCGACTCCCATGAGTACCAAGAGACCCAGTACTTC.

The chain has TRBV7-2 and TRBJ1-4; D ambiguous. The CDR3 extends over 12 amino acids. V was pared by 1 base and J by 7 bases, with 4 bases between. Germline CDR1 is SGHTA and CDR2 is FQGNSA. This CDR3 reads CASSLVGEKLFF. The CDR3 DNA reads TGTGCCAGCAGCTTAGTCGGTGAAAAACTGTTTTTT.

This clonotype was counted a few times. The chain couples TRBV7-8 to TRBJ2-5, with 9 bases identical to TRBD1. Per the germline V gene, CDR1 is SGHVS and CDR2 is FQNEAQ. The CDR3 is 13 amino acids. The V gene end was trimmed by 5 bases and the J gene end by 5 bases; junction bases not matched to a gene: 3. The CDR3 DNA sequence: TGTGCCAGCAGCAGGACAGGGGTGGAGACCCAGTACTTC. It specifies CASSRTGVETQYF.